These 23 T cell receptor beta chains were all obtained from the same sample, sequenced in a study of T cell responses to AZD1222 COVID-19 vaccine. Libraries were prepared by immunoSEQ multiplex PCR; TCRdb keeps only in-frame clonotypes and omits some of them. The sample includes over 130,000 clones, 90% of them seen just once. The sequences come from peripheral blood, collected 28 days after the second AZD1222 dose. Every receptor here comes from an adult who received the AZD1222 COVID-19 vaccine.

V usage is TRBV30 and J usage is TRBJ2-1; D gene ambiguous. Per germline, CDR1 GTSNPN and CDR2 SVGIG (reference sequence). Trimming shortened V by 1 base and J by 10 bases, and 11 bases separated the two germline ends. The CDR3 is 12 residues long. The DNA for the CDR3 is TGTGCCTGGAGTGCCTCCGGGTCCGAGCAGTTCTTC. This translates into CAWSASGSEQFF.

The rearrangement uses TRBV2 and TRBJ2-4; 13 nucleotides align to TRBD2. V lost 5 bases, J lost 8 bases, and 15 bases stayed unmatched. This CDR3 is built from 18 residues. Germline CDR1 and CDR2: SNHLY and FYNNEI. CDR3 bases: TGTGCCAGCAGTCCTGGACTAGCGGGAGTCCTCAAGGAGGACATTCAGTACTTC. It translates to CASSPGLAGVLKEDIQYF.

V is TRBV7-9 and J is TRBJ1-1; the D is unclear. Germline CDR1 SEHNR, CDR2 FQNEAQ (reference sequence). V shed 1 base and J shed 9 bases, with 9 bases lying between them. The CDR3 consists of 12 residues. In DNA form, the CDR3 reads TGTGCCAGCAGCTTAGGGGCCGTTAAAGCTTTCTTT. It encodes CASSLGAVKAFF.

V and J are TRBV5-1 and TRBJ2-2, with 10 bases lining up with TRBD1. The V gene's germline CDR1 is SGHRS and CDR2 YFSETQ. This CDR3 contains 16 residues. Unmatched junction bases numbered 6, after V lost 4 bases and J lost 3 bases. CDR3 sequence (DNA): TGCGCCAGCAGCCGCTGGACAGGGGGGGACACCGGGGAGCTGTTTTTT. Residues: CASSRWTGGDTGELFF.

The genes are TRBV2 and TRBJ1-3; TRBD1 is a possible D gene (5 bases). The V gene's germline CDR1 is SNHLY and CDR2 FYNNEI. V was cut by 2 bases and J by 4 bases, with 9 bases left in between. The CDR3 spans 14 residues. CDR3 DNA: TGTGCCAGCAGTGAACCGGGGCCAGGAAACACCATATATTTT. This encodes CASSEPGPGNTIYF.

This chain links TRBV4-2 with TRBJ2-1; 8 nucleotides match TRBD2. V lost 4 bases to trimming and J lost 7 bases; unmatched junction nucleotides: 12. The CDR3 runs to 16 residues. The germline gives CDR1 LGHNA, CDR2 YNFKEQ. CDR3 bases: TGTGCCAGCAGCCCCCGGGGTAGCGGGATTTGGAATGAGCAGTTCTTC. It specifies CASSPRGSGIWNEQFF.

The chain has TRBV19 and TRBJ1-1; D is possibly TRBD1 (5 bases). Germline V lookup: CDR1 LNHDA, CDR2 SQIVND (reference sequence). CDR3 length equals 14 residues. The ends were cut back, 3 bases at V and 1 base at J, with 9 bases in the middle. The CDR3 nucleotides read TGTGCCAGTAGTATCGGGAGGGGGAACACTGAAGCTTTCTTT. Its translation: CASSIGRGNTEAFF.

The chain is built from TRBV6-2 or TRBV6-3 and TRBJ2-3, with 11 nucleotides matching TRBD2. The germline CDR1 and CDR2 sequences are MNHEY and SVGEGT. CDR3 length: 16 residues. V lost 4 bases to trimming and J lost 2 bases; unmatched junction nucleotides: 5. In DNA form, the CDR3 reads TGTGCCAGCAGTTCTGGACTAGCGGGTCCCACAGATACGCAGTATTTT. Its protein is CASSSGLAGPTDTQYF.

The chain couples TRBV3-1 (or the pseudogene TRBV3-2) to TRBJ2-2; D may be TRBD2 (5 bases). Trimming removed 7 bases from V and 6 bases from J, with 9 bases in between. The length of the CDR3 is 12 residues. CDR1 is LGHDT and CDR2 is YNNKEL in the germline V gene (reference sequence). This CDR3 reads CASKWRAGELFF. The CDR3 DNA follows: TGTGCCAGCAAATGGCGGGCCGGGGAGCTGTTTTTT.

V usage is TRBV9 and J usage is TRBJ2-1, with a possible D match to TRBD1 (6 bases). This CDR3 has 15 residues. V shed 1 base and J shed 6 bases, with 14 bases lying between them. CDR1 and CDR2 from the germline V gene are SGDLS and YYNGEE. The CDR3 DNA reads TGTGCCAGCAGCGTAACGGCAGGGGCAGGCAATGAGCAGTTCTTC. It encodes CASSVTAGAGNEQFF.

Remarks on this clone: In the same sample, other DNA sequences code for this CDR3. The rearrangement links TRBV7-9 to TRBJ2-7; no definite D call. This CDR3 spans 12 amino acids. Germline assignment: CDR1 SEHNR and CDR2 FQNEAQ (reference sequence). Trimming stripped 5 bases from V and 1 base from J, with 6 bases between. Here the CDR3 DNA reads TGTGCCAGCAGCCCCTCGTCCTACGAGCAGTACTTC. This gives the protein CASSPSSYEQYF.

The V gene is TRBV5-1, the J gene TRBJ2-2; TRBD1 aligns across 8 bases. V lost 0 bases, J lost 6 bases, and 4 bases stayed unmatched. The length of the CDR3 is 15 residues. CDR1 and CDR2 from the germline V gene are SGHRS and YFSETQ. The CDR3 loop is CASSLAQGQAGELFF. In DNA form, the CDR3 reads TGCGCCAGCAGCTTGGCCCAGGGACAGGCCGGGGAGCTGTTTTTT.

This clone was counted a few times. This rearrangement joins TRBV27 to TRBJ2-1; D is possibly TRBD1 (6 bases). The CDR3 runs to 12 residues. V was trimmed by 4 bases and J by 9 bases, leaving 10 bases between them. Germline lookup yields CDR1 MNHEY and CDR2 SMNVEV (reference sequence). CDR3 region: CASSSQGIEQFF. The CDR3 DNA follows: TGTGCCAGCAGTTCTCAGGGGATTGAGCAGTTCTTC.

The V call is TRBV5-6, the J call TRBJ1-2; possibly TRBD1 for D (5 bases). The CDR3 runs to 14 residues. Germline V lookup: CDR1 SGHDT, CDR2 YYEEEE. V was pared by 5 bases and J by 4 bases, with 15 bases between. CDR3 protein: CASRPAGGVYGYTF. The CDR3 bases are TGTGCCAGCAGACCCGCCGGGGGGGTCTATGGCTACACCTTC.

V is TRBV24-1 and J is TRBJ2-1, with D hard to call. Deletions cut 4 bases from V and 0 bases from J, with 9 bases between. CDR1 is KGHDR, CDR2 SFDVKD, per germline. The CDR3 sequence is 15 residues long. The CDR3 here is CATSDPSSSYNEQFF. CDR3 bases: TGTGCCACCAGTGACCCTTCAAGCTCCTACAATGAGCAGTTCTTC.

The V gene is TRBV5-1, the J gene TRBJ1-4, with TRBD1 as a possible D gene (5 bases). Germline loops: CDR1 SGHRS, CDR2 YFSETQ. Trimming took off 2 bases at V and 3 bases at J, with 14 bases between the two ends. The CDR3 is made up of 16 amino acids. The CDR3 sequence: CASSFSTAQSNEKLFF. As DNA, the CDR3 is TGCGCCAGCAGCTTTTCGACAGCCCAATCTAATGAAAAACTGTTTTTT.

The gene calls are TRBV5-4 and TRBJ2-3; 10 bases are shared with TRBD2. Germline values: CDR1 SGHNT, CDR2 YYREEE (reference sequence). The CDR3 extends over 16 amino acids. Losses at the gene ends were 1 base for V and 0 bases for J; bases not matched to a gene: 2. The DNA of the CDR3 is TGTGCCAGCAGCTTGAAACTAGCGGGAAGCACAGATACGCAGTATTTT. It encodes CASSLKLAGSTDTQYF.

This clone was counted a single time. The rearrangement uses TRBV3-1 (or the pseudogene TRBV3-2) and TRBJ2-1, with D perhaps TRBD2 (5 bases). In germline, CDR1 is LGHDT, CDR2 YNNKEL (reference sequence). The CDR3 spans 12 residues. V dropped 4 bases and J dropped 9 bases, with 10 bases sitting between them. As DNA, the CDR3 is TGTGCCAGCAGCCGATCCGGAGGTGAGCAGTTCTTC. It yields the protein CASSRSGGEQFF.

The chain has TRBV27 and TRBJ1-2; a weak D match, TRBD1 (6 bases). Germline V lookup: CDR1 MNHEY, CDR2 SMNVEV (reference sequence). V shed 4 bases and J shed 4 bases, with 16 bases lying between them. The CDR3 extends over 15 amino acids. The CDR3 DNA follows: TGTGCCAGCAGTTCCCTGGGGGGCCTGGGCTATGGCTACACCTTC. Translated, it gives CASSSLGGLGYGYTF.

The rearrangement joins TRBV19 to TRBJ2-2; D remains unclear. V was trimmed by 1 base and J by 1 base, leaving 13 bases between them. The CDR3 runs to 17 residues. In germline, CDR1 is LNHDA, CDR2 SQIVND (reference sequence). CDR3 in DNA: TGTGCCAGTAGTATAGGCGCCGGGTTCCTGAACACCGGGGAGCTGTTTTTT. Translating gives CASSIGAGFLNTGELFF.

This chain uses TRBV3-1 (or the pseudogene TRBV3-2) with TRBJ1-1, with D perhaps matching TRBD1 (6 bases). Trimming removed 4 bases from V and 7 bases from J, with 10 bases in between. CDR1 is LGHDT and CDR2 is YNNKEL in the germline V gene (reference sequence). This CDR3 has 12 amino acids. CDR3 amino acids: CASSPGTLEAFF. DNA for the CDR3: TGTGCCAGCAGCCCCGGGACACTTGAAGCTTTCTTT.

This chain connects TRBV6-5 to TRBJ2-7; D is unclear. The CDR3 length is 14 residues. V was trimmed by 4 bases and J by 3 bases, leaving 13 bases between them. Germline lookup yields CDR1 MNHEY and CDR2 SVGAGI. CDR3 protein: CASSSLPGVYEQYF. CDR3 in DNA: TGTGCCAGCAGTTCCTTACCCGGCGTCTACGAGCAGTACTTC.

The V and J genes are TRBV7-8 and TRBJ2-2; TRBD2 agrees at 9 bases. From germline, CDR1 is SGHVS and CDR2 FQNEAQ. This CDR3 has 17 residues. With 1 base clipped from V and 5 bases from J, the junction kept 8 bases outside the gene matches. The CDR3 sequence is CASSLGGLAGITGELFF. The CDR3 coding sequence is TGTGCCAGCAGCTTAGGGGGTCTAGCGGGAATTACCGGGGAGCTGTTTTTT.